This T cell receptor beta chain was recorded in a study of CD8 T cells in ankylosing spondylitis. Study-wide results and limits: Certain motif variants had earlier been reported in reactive arthritis synovial fluid and blood. Disease-associated clonotypes exhibited CD8+ identity and were relatively infrequent in peripheral blood. Reportedly, disease-linked clones are significantly enriched in ankylosing spondylitis patients' matched synovial fluid. Made up of eight highly homologous variants, a TCR beta motif appeared characteristic of ankylosing spondylitis blood.

The germline V gene encodes CDR1 WSHSY and CDR2 SAAADI. V gave up 6 bases and J gave up 9 bases, with 15 bases separating them. The CDR3 totals 13 residues. Making use of molecular barcodes, quantitative 5'-RACE generated TCR beta libraries. TCRdb re-analysed the 5' RACE reads in MiXCR, keeping a single row per CDR3 protein. This table has around 450,000 distinct CDR3 sequences, 20% to 30% appearing once. Note on this clonotype: Its cognate antigen is unknown.

The chain links TRBV10-2 to TRBJ2-1; tentative D call: TRBD2 (6 bases). The sequence came from a male donor with ankylosing spondylitis. The sequenced material came from blood, either unsorted or a sorted T cell fraction (not recorded which). The CDR3 DNA reads TGCGCCAGCAGCGAGATGACTAGTGGTGAGCAGTTCTTC. Translation: CASSEMTSGEQFF.